This T cell receptor beta chain stems from a study of control samples from healthy donors and cancer patients. Assay: immunoSEQ multiplex PCR; the TCRdb copy retains only in-frame clones and omits some. The table shows roughly 100,000 clones, with about 83% occurring only once. Germline V gene lookup returns CDR1 MDHEN and CDR2 SYDVKM. The CDR3 consists of 14 residues. With V trimmed by 7 bases and J by 5 bases, 10 bases remained unmatched. This chain joins TRBV28 and TRBJ2-5; 7 positions match TRBD2. The sequenced sample consisted of blood. This TCR was sampled from a woman aged 45-65 years in good health. Here the CDR3 reads CASIARDGRETQYF. The CDR3 nucleotides are TGTGCCAGCATTGCCCGGGACGGGAGGGAGACCCAGTACTTC.